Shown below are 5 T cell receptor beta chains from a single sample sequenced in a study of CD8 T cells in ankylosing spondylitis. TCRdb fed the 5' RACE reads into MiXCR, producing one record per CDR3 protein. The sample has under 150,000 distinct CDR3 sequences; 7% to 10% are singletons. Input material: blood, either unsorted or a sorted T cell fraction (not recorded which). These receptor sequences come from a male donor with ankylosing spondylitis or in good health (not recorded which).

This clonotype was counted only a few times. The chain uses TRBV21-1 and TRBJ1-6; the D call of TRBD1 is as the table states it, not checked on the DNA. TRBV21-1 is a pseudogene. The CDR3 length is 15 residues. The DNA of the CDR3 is TGTGCCAGCAGCAGTACGGACAGGGGGCCTTCACCCCTCCACTTT. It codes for CASSSTDRGPSPLHF.

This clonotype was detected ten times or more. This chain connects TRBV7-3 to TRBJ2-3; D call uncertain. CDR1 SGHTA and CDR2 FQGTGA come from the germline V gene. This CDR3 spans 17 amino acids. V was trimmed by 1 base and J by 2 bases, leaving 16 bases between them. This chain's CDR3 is CASSLRSLGQNTDTQYF. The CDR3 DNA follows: TGTGCCAGCAGCTTAAGAAGTCTCGGGCAGAACACAGATACGCAGTATTTT.

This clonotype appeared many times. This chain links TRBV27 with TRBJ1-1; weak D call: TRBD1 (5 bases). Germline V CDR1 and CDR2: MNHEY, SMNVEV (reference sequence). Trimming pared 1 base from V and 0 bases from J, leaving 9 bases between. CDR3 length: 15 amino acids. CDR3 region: CASSLFGGVNTEAFF. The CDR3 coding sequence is TGTGCCAGCAGTTTATTCGGAGGGGTGAACACTGAAGCTTTCTTT.

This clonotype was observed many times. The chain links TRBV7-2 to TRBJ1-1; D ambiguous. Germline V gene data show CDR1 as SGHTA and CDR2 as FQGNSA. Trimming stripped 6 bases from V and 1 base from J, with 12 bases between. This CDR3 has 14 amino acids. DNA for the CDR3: TGTGCCAGCAGTTTACGACGGGCGAACACTGAAGCTTTCTTT. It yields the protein CASSLRRANTEAFF. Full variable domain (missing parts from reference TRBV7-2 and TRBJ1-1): GAGVSQSPSNKVTEKGKDVELRCDPISGHTALYWYRQSLGQGLEFLIYFQGNSAPDKSGLPSDRFSAERTGGSVSTLTIQRTQQEDSAVYLCASSLRRANTEAFFGQGTRLTVV.

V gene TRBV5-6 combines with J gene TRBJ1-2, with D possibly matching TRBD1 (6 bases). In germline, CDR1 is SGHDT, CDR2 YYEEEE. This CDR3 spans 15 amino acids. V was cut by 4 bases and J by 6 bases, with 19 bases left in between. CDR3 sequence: CASSTLDRQPNGYTF. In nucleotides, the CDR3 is TGTGCCAGCAGCACCCTAGACAGGCAACCAAATGGCTACACCTTC. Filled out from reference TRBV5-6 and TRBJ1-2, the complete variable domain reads DAGVTQSPTHLIKTRGQQVTLRCSPKSGHDTVSWYQQALGQGPQFIFQYYEEEERQRGNFPDRFSGHQFPNYSSELNVNALLLGDSALYLCASSTLDRQPNGYTFGSGTRLTVV.